This TCR beta chain is from a study of early T cells in non-severe SARS-CoV-2 infection. This CDR3 has 13 amino acids. V gave up 5 bases and J gave up 1 base, with 8 bases separating them. Looked up from germline, CDR1 is WNHNN and CDR2 is SYGVQD (reference sequence). TCRdb independently ran MiXCR on the 5' RACE reads; one entry per CDR3 protein. The sample shows roughly 50,000 distinct CDR3 sequences, roughly 8% of them seen only once. This clonotype was seen only a few times. Material for sequencing was whole blood. The chain is built from TRBV10-1 and TRBJ1-1; D is undetermined. The TCR originated in an adult who was a healthcare worker with PCR-confirmed SARS-CoV-2 infection or an uninfected control (not recorded which). The CDR3 DNA reads TGCGCCAGCAGTCCGGGTTGGAACACTGAAGCTTTCTTT. Residues: CASSPGWNTEAFF.